This section outlines one TCR beta chain sequence together with its context. There is no known antigen for this receptor. A read error is likely, as this CDR3 ends without the conserved phenylalanine or tryptophan. This record belongs to a study of cytomegalovirus exposure and HLA in healthy donors (dated by TCRdb to 2016 to 2017). Regarding the research as a whole: An earlier analysis of roughly 500 of the donors reported 276 Gb of sequence data and about 120 million unique TCR beta sequences obtained from about 170 million T cells. The study profiled the T cell repertoires of approximately 700 subjects by immunosequencing and related them to cytomegalovirus serostatus. A later genetic analysis took genome-wide SNP genotypes for about three fifths of the roughly 670 donors and used that subset as a discovery cohort. Roughly 5 DR-DQ haplotypes were handled as single units for association and clustering, since linkage in the cohort was strong. Donor age, sex, ethnicity and CMV serostatus were collected together with the repertoire data. Every discovery cohort repertoire had been produced on one sequencing platform. Among the roughly 400 genotyped donors, about 85% belonged to the genetic ancestry cluster associated with self-reported Caucasian donors. To predict cytomegalovirus infection status, the study brought together high-throughput TCR immunosequencing, statistical association of individual TCRs with disease status, and machine learning. An early release covering over 500 HLA-typed donors comprised 300 to 350 gigabases of sequencing data and roughly 86 million unique TCR sequences. A later analysis re-analyzed previously published TCR beta repertoires from roughly 630 donors and added high-resolution HLA genotyping to study TCR occurrence patterns. Both class I and class II loci were covered by HLA typing, at four-digit resolution. The number of donors typed differed by locus, with about 620-630 for A, B, C, DRB1 and DQB1, around 520 for DQA1, approximately 580 for DPA1, and roughly 450 for DPB1. An earlier analysis of approximately 640 of the donors applied high-throughput TCR beta sequencing to assess whether each TCR beta V gene segment acted as functional or pseudogenic. On average, approximately 250,000 unique TCR beta nucleotide sequences were sequenced per donor among roughly 430 genotyped donors of the cohort, with roughly 19% of those sequences being non-productive. The aim of the study was to test whether cataloging public T cell receptors could identify signatures of past pathogen exposure. Rather than drawing on any new phenotypic data, the later analysis identified candidate immune exposures from TCR beta sequences and the way those sequences occurred across donors. In addition to the first cohort of about 650 subjects, a separate validation cohort of 100 to 150 different subjects was used. General findings and caveats noted by the study authors: In an earlier analysis of some 640 of the donors, most TCR beta V segments were observed in productive rearrangements about 87% or about 30% of the time, broadly matching IMGT annotations. According to the authors, the approach could potentially be generalized to other disease states and immunological phenotypes. Linkage disequilibrium might explain the correlated functional status among segregating V segments, but an unknown experimental factor could not be ruled out. The sequencing pipeline was judged likely to have produced a cluster of highly shared sequence variants as a technical artifact. In a later analysis, TCR association rates were found to vary across HLA loci, with the most associated TCRs seen for DRB1 alleles and the fewest for HLA-C alleles. Because counts were too low, around 18 rarely observed V segments, including chromosome 9 orphons, were left out of the earlier analysis of over 550 of the donors. Roughly uniform sequencing depth across donors was assumed in presence/absence analyses, although this assumption may not hold. For the cohort, immune exposure information was limited to CMV serostatus. In a later analysis, HLA-associated TCR beta chains were found to be more clonally expanded and to have lower generation probabilities than equally common non-associated chains. According to a later analysis, most CMV-associated TCR beta chains appeared to be HLA-restricted, and the HLA associations seemed to be driven largely by CMV exposure. When HLA alleles, especially DR and DQ, strongly co-occurred, attributing TCR associations to individual alleles was difficult. The study listed 150 to 200 TCR beta chains as associated with cytomegalovirus. Specific HLA alleles were associated with 18,000 or so TCR beta sequences at a false discovery rate of 0.05 in a later analysis. A further reported finding was that TCR beta sequences accurately predicted the HLA-A and HLA-B alleles for most subjects in the first cohort. This cohort had only TCR beta chains sequenced, and the lack of alpha or paired-chain data limited which features could be detected. Most TCR sequences were observed very rarely across donors, whereas some public TCRs were present in many individuals. A later genetic analysis associated a missense DCLRE1C variant with V-gene and J-gene trimming of TCR beta chains, and an independent cohort replicated the association. Because HLA typing was unavailable for some donors at each locus, only the typed subset was used in association tests. Because the 87-base-pair reads could not distinguish some IMGT-functional V segments, including TRBV6-2 and TRBV6-3, those segments were excluded. A later analysis reported that several top co-occurrence clusters appeared linked to parvovirus B19, influenza, CMV and Epstein-Barr virus. A few of the identified cytomegalovirus-associated TCR beta chains were confirmed in vitro to be specific for cytomegalovirus antigens. According to a later genetic analysis, donors in an Asian-associated ancestry cluster had fewer N-insertions in productive TCRs than the roughly 700-donor mean. The classifier was reported to diagnose cytomegalovirus status with high specificity and sensitivity in both the original and validation cohorts.

V loses 5 bases, J loses 4 bases, and the germline ends lie 11 bases apart. Taken from the germline V gene (reference sequence), the CDR1 and CDR2 loops are WNHNN and SYGVQD. The CDR3 comprises 13 residues, both ends counted. The entry retains the CDR3 DNA only, 39 bases that are in frame from base 1. The cohort comprised 710 or so healthy bone marrow donors. Cohort members were all nominally healthy when sampled, although unrecorded immune exposures were likely present. The donor tested CMV seropositive and was one of the 289 seropositive cohort members. Each donor provided a peripheral blood sample, and peripheral blood mononuclear cells were used for TCR beta sequencing. Genomic DNA extraction from the blood cell samples was performed with the Qiagen DNeasy Blood Extraction Kit. The method was the immunoSEQ multiplex PCR assay. The multiplex PCR relied on a mix of 60 forward primers for TCR Vbeta segments and 13 reverse primers for TCR Jbeta segments. Amplification of the CDR3 region of rearranged TCR beta genes was performed with a multiplex PCR assay on genomic DNA. On the Illumina HiSeq System, the amplified TCR beta libraries were sequenced as 87-base-pair reads. For the original study's pipeline: A later analysis counted 65 million to 90 million unique TCR beta chains across the 670 or so repertoires, and 9.5 million to 11 million of these chains were shared by at least two donors. To remove PCR and sequencing errors, raw reads were error-corrected and collapsed into unique sequences using a nearest-neighbor algorithm that merged closely related sequences. CDR3 sequences were aligned to IMGT reference sequences to assign V, D and J gene segments. Each retained sequence needed at least a six-nucleotide match to both a V gene segment and a J gene segment. Rearrangements were called productive when the CDR3 lacked stop codons and stayed in frame with V and J; all others were non-productive. CDR3 was defined according to IMGT convention as the region running from the second conserved V-encoded cysteine to the conserved J-encoded phenylalanine. Sequences without an unambiguous match to a single V gene segment were excluded from the earlier analysis of almost 600 of the donors. An earlier analysis of around 600 of the donors classified V segments as functional when productive rearrangements were above 56.7% and as segregating when the standard deviation between donors was above 5%. A statistical classification framework was built for diagnosing cytomegalovirus status from the catalog of TCR beta chain sequences. In a later analysis, TCR nucleotide sequences were compared against IMGT/GENE-DB human TR gene sequences so that V and J genes could be assigned. The TCRdist pipeline was used in a later analysis to assign CDR3 sequences and most-parsimonious VDJ recombination scenarios. In a later analysis, every TCR beta chain was defined by the combination of its CDR3 amino acid sequence and its V-gene family, and reads without a unique V-gene family were dropped. To address suspected cross-contamination and a sequencing artifact, a later analysis removed 450 to 700 highly shared, low-generation-probability nucleotide sequences. A later analysis calculated a clonal expansion index for each public chain from normalized within-repertoire ranks of inferred template counts. In a later analysis, generation probabilities were computed with a VDJ recombination model fitted to out-of-frame rearrangements, and the resulting probabilities were checked against IGoR. In a later analysis, hypergeometric tests were used to score TCR-TCR, TCR-HLA and TCR-CMV co-occurrence, with a repertoire-size bias correction applied to TCR pairs. False discovery rates were estimated in a later analysis by permuting HLA or CMV assignments 20 times. In a later analysis, co-occurring TCRs were grouped with DBSCAN, and TCRdist sequence similarity was added when clustering was performed within HLA-allele-positive subsets. Repertoires with fewer than 30,000 or more than 120,000 public chains, plus five repertoires with anomalous nucleotide sharing, were excluded from co-occurrence clustering. TCRdb obtained this table from immuneACCESS and retained in-frame rearrangements with V and J assigned. These tables miss some clones; where compared with another copy, unresolved V genes account for less than half of the shortfall, and the remainder is unexplained. The V and J calls and clone size are taken from that table; D and trimming were inferred from the DNA. In all, the sample holds about 100,000 clones, and roughly 70% of those were seen once. About 14% of the sample lies in the top ten.

This chain is built from TRBV10-1 and TRBJ1-2; a tentative D match to TRBD1 spans 5 bases. The sample was PBMCs. The TCR comes from a woman aged 40 to 50 in good health and CMV-seropositive. The CDR3 loop reads CASSPTVGYGYTL. At the DNA level, the sequence is TGCGCCAGCAGTCCGACAGTGGGCTATGGCTACACCCTC.